One sample yielded the 24 T cell receptor beta chains listed below, sequenced in a study of OX40 agonist ivuxolimab in advanced cancers. Clones were sequenced by immunoSEQ multiplex PCR, and TCRdb holds only the in-frame ones, with some missing. The sample consists of 70,000 to 80,000 clones, approximately 87% of them appearing once. The sample consisted of CD4+ or CD8+ T cells sorted from blood, taken in a trial of the OX40 agonist ivuxolimab. The receptors were sampled from an adult with an advanced solid tumor such as melanoma, head and neck, liver or kidney cancer.

The V call is TRBV18, the J call TRBJ2-1; TRBD2 agrees at 9 bases. Germline CDR1 KGHSH, CDR2 LQKENI. The CDR3 consists of 16 residues. The V gene end was trimmed by 8 bases and the J gene end by 8 bases; junction bases not matched to a gene: 16. CDR3 nucleotides: TGTGCCAGCGCCGCTATGGCGGGAGGGTCGTTTTATGAGCAGTTCTTC. It yields the protein CASAAMAGGSFYEQFF.

The rearrangement joins TRBV28 to TRBJ2-7, with TRBD2 as a possible D gene (5 bases). CDR1 MDHEN and CDR2 SYDVKM come from the germline V gene. The CDR3 length is 11 residues. The V gene lost 2 bases and the J gene lost 12 bases, with 11 bases spanning the gap. The CDR3 reads CASSLREGLYF. The CDR3 DNA reads TGTGCCAGCAGTTTAAGAGAGGGTTTGTACTTC.

This clone was observed a handful of times. This chain links TRBV7-9 with TRBJ1-1; D is uncertain. The CDR3 is 13 amino acids. The germline V gene encodes CDR1 SEHNR and CDR2 FQNEAQ (reference sequence). The V gene lost 1 base and the J gene lost 5 bases, with 8 bases spanning the gap. CDR3 bases: TGTGCCAGCAGCTTAGATGGCACTACTGAAGCTTTCTTT. It codes for CASSLDGTTEAFF.

The rearrangement links TRBV7-3 to TRBJ2-3; the match to TRBD2 covers 9 bases. V was pared by 2 bases and J by 6 bases, with 15 bases of the junction left unmatched. The CDR3 has 18 residues. Per germline, CDR1 SGHTA and CDR2 FQGTGA. In DNA form, the CDR3 reads TGTGCCAGCAGCTTAGTGGGCCCTAGCGGGACCCAAACCGATACGCAGTATTTT. Translating gives CASSLVGPSGTQTDTQYF.

This clone appeared once. The rearrangement links TRBV28 to TRBJ2-7; D not resolved. Germline lookup yields CDR1 MDHEN and CDR2 SYDVKM. The CDR3 spans 11 residues. Trimming pared 6 bases from V and 3 bases from J, leaving 6 bases between. CDR3 nucleotides: TGTGCCAGCAGGTATTACTACGAGCAGTACTTC. Translation: CASRYYYEQYF.

The V gene is TRBV2, the J gene TRBJ1-1, with unresolved D. Trimming pared 8 bases from V and 1 base from J, leaving 11 bases between. Looked up from germline, CDR1 is SNHLY and CDR2 is FYNNEI. This CDR3 region has 13 residues. The CDR3 DNA is TGTGCCAGCCCCGCACAGTCGAACACTGAAGCTTTCTTT. It yields the protein CASPAQSNTEAFF.

This rearrangement joins TRBV6-5 to TRBJ2-7; D is perhaps TRBD1 or TRBD2 (5 bases each). Germline lookup yields CDR1 MNHEY and CDR2 SVGAGI. The V gene lost 8 bases and the J gene lost 7 bases, with 18 bases spanning the gap. The CDR3 runs 13 residues. This CDR3 is CASSSTVGEEQYF. Written as DNA, the CDR3 is TGTGCCAGCTCTTCGACGGTGGGGGAAGAGCAGTACTTC.

The chain combines TRBV11-2 with TRBJ2-7; D is undetermined. Trimming pared 5 bases from V and 6 bases from J, leaving 23 bases between. The CDR3 length is 16 residues. From germline, CDR1 is SGHAT and CDR2 FQNNGV. CDR3 loop: CASSPRPNQPPREQYF. CDR3 DNA: TGTGCCAGCAGCCCCCGACCGAATCAGCCCCCGCGCGAGCAGTACTTC.

The chain employs TRBV6-1 and TRBJ1-4, with 11 nucleotides matching TRBD1. Germline-derived CDR1 and CDR2 are MNHNS and SASEGT. The ends lost 6 bases at V and 7 bases at J; junction bases unmatched: 4. CDR3 size: 14 residues. CDR3 protein: CASRAGTGGEKLFF. The CDR3 nucleotides read TGTGCCAGCAGGGCCGGGACAGGGGGTGAAAAACTGTTTTTT.

The chain is built from TRBV2 and TRBJ2-7, with TRBD2 matching over 11 bases. Germline V gene sequence: CDR1 SNHLY, CDR2 FYNNEI. J gave up 3 bases and V 5 bases, and 6 bases lay outside the gene matches. The CDR3 has 15 residues. The DNA of the CDR3 is TGTGCCAGCAGTCCCGGGACTAGCGGTTTCTACGAGCAGTACTTC. Protein sequence: CASSPGTSGFYEQYF.

The J gene is TRBJ2-7, the V gene TRBV14; 9 bases are a match to TRBD2. Germline V CDR1 and CDR2: SGHDN, FVKESK. CDR3 length: 13 amino acids. The junction had 1 base not matched to a gene; V was cut back by 6 bases and J by 1 base. The CDR3 coding sequence is TGTGCCAGCAGTCTAGCGGGGTCCTACGAGCAGTACTTC. Translation: CASSLAGSYEQYF.

The gene calls are TRBV29-1 and TRBJ2-2, with 7 bases aligning to TRBD1. The CDR3 loop spans 15 amino acids. Germline CDR1 is SQVTM and CDR2 is ANQGSEA. With V trimmed by 7 bases and J by 0 bases, 8 bases remained unmatched. The CDR3 region has the DNA TGCAGCGCGGCACCCGGGACAGCGAACACCGGGGAGCTGTTTTTT. Its translation: CSAAPGTANTGELFF.

The gene calls are TRBV10-3 and TRBJ1-3, with TRBD1 as a possible D gene (5 bases). From germline, CDR1 is ENHRY and CDR2 SYGVKD. CDR3 length: 15 residues. The germline V and J ends were trimmed by 0 bases and 2 bases, with 8 bases remaining between them. CDR3 sequence (DNA): TGTGCCATCAGTGAGTCTGGGGGAGCTGGAAACACCATATATTTT. Amino acid sequence: CAISESGGAGNTIYF.

The chain links TRBV5-1 to TRBJ1-6; no clear D gene. This CDR3 is built from 16 residues. With 0 bases removed from V and 8 bases from J, the gap between germline ends came to 15 bases. Per germline, CDR1 SGHRS and CDR2 YFSETQ. The CDR3 nucleotides read TGCGCCAGCAGCTTGGAGGCAGGAATGAGATATTCACCCCTCCACTTT. Protein sequence: CASSLEAGMRYSPLHF.

The table lists this clone with a count of one. The chain couples TRBV7-2 to TRBJ2-7; D unresolved. V lost 3 bases, J lost 3 bases, and 9 bases lay in between. The CDR3 sequence is 13 residues long. Germline assignment: CDR1 SGHTA and CDR2 FQGNSA. CDR3 sequence: CASSFGQNYEQYF. For the CDR3, the DNA is TGTGCCAGCAGCTTTGGGCAGAACTACGAGCAGTACTTC.

The V gene is TRBV5-6, the J gene TRBJ1-4; 7 bases align to TRBD1. Germline CDR1 SGHDT, CDR2 YYEEEE. The V segment lost 2 bases and the J segment 5 bases; nucleotides outside the gene matches: 12. The CDR3 has 17 residues. The CDR3 protein is CASSFRPPGGQNEKLFF. CDR3 nucleotides: TGTGCCAGCAGCTTCAGACCCCCAGGGGGACAAAATGAAAAACTGTTTTTT.

This chain connects TRBV7-2 to TRBJ2-5; D remains unclear. CDR1 SGHTA and CDR2 FQGNSA come from the germline V gene. CDR3 length: 13 residues. V was pared by 0 bases and J by 3 bases, with 5 bases between. CDR3 in DNA: TGTGCCAGCAGCTTAGCGGGTAAAGAGACCCAGTACTTC. It codes for CASSLAGKETQYF.

The J gene is TRBJ1-1, the V gene TRBV5-1, with a weak D call TRBD1 (5 bases). Trimming took off 0 bases at V and 0 bases at J, with 15 bases between the two ends. Germline V gene sequence: CDR1 SGHRS, CDR2 YFSETQ. The CDR3 covers 17 residues. The CDR3 nucleotides read TGCGCCAGCAGCTTGGAGGGGCGGACCGGCATGAACACTGAAGCTTTCTTT. As protein: CASSLEGRTGMNTEAFF.

This chain joins TRBV6-5 and TRBJ1-1; weak D call: TRBD1 (6 bases). CDR3 length: 15 amino acids. Germline lookup yields CDR1 MNHEY and CDR2 SVGAGI. Trimming took off 5 bases at V and 0 bases at J, with 13 bases between the two ends. CDR3 residues: CASSQSGVMNTEAFF. The CDR3 bases are TGTGCCAGCAGTCAATCAGGGGTAATGAACACTGAAGCTTTCTTT.

This chain uses TRBV2 with TRBJ2-3; 10 bases are a match to TRBD2. The CDR3 totals 16 residues. CDR1 and CDR2 from the germline V gene are SNHLY and FYNNEI. With 1 base clipped from V and 4 bases from J, the junction kept 5 bases outside the gene matches. The DNA for the CDR3 is TGTGCCAGCAGTGAAGGATTAGCGGGAGGTTCAGATACGCAGTATTTT. It encodes CASSEGLAGGSDTQYF.

This chain uses TRBV4-2 with TRBJ2-7; D not resolved. Trimming took off 0 bases at V and 4 bases at J, with 7 bases between the two ends. This CDR3 comprises 13 residues. The germline CDR1 and CDR2 sequences are LGHNA and YNFKEQ. In DNA, the CDR3 is TGTGCCAGCAGCCAAGAACCCTCATACGAGCAGTACTTC. Translated, it gives CASSQEPSYEQYF.

The chain links TRBV19 to TRBJ2-1; TRBD2 matches at 8 bases. Trimming at V came to 10 bases and at J to 10 bases, leaving 21 bases not matched to a gene. The CDR3 spans 16 residues. Germline assignment: CDR1 LNHDA and CDR2 SQIVND (reference sequence). CDR3 in amino acids: CATKRWGLAGPEEQFF. The CDR3 coding sequence is TGTGCCACCAAAAGATGGGGTCTAGCGGGTCCGGAGGAGCAGTTCTTC.

J is TRBJ2-4 and V is TRBV29-1, with D possibly being TRBD1 or TRBD2 (6 bases each). The germline gives CDR1 SQVTM, CDR2 ANQGSEA. The CDR3 consists of 12 residues. V lost 6 bases to trimming and J lost 5 bases, with 11 bases between them. The CDR3 sequence is CSVPGAENIQYF. CDR3 in DNA: TGCAGCGTCCCGGGGGCCGAAAACATTCAGTACTTC.

The CDR3 bases are TGTGCCAGCAGCTTTACAGGGGTCAATCAGCCCCAGCATTTT. Translation: CASSFTGVNQPQHF. V and J are TRBV7-9 and TRBJ1-5; the match to TRBD1 covers 7 bases. Germline CDR1 and CDR2: SEHNR and FQNEAQ (reference sequence). There are 14 residues in the CDR3. V was pared by 3 bases and J by 3 bases, with 2 bases of the junction left unmatched.